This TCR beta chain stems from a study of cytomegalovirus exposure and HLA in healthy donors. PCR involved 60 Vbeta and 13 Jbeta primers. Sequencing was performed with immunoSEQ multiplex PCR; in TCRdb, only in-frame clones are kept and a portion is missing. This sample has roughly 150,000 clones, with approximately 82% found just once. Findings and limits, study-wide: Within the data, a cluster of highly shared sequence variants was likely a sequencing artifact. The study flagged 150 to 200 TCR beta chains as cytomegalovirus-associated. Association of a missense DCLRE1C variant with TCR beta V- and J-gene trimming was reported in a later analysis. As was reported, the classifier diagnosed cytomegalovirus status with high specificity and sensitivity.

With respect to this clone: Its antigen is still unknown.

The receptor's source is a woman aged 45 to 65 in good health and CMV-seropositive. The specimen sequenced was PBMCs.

The CDR3 loop is CASSSGKYYGYTF. The CDR3 region has the DNA TGTGCCAGCAGCTCAGGGAAATACTATGGCTACACCTTC. J is TRBJ1-2 and V is TRBV7-2; maybe TRBD1 (5 bases). Germline V gene lookup returns CDR1 SGHTA and CDR2 FQGNSA. The CDR3 loop spans 13 amino acids. V lost 4 bases to trimming and J lost 3 bases, with 9 bases between them.